This T cell receptor (beta chain) was recovered during a study of T cell responses to AZD1222 COVID-19 vaccine. Study results and caveats: No day 14 peak samples; only post-peak repertoires were characterized. Increases in Spike-specific TCR breadth and depth were seen after two AZD1222 doses.

The repertoire was sequenced with immunoSEQ multiplex PCR; TCRdb's copy has only in-frame clones and lacks some. The sample contains more than 45,000 clones, 84% of which appear only once. Trimming took off 5 bases at V and 3 bases at J, with 11 bases between the two ends. The germline V gene has CDR1 SGHAT and CDR2 FQNNGV. This CDR3 is 15 amino acids long. As for this clone: Its antigen is currently unknown.

The sample in question was peripheral blood, obtained on day 0 of AZD1222 vaccination. This TCR was recovered from an adult in good health. This chain connects TRBV11-2 to TRBJ2-6; D perhaps matches TRBD2 (5 bases). This chain's CDR3 is CASSSGSSGANVLTF. The CDR3 nucleotides are TGTGCCAGCAGCAGCGGAAGTAGTGGGGCCAACGTCCTGACTTTC.